The subject of this entry is one T cell receptor beta chain. Its antigen is unknown. Base quality data are lacking; no much larger clone is found one base away. From the cysteine through the phenylalanine, the CDR3 covers 13 amino acids. Just the 39-base CDR3 DNA is kept, in frame starting at base 1. V and J lose 6 bases and 0 bases, and a span of 8 bases separates them. CDR1 and CDR2 were assigned from the germline V gene as MNHNS and SASEGT. Sample time point, as interpreted from the label and publication: before neoadjuvant nivolumab. Patients were newly diagnosed with stage II-IVA oral cavity squamous cell carcinoma and had received no prior systemic or radiation treatment. The cohort was composed of patients with HPV-negative, locally advanced oral cavity squamous cell carcinoma. Peripheral blood mononuclear cells were analyzed directly, without maintenance or expansion in culture. Samples were obtained from a longitudinal correlative study of a single-arm phase II trial of neoadjuvant nivolumab in oral cavity squamous cell carcinoma. Subject-matched pre- and post-treatment PBMCs and tumors from three responders and three non-responders underwent genomic DNA-based TCRbeta sequencing. Peripheral blood mononuclear cells were drawn once before nivolumab treatment and a second time after treatment, when surgery took place. Genomic DNA was isolated from PBMCs using the Maxwell RSC DNA from Cells kit.

The data are from a study of neoadjuvant anti-PD-1 for oral cavity cancer (dated by TCRdb to 2020 to 2022). Background for the entire study: Three to four biweekly doses of nivolumab at 3 mg/kg were mostly administered to patients before curative-intent surgical resection. A fourth nivolumab dose was given around day 43 to patients without progression, and definitive surgical resection was performed in those patients on days 50-56. Responders were defined as patients with complete response, partial response or stable disease by RECIST 1.1; non-responders were defined as patients with progression. An approximately 33% response rate was observed in the parent correlative cohort, in which around 12 patients were included. General conclusions and limits of the study: Higher pretreatment blood TCRbeta clonality and lower post-treatment tumor TCRbeta clonality were correlated with higher pretreatment blood Treg/Th17 ratios. After neoadjuvant nivolumab, T cell clonality (Gini index) in PBMCs was significantly higher in non-responders than in responders. The TCR analyses had only three patients in each response group, and the authors called for validation in larger cohorts.

PBMC libraries used mostly 450 to 500 ng of input genomic DNA for deep sequencing, with six replicates per sample. Following the manufacturer's instructions, the team built TCRbeta libraries using the immunoSEQ hsTCRbeta kit. The finished libraries were brought together in one pool at approximately 3 nM, which was then read using an Illumina NovaSeq 6000 S4 flow cell. The paper's processing steps were these. Raw data preprocessing and quality control were performed with the immunoSEQ Analyzer. The analysis was restricted to productive rearrangements, with each unique CDR3 amino acid sequence defining a clonotype. Repertoire clonality was estimated as the Gini-Simpson index, which was computed with the R package tcR. Student's t test was used to compare Gini indices, and Pearson correlation was used to assess associations with tumor size change. Here the immuneACCESS table is served through TCRdb, limited to in-frame sequences with V and J called. Missing clones are a known gap in these copies; in checked studies unresolved V genes cover under half, and the rest lacks a known reason. From that table come the V and J calls and clone size; the DNA was used to work out D and trimming. This sample has 11,000 to 15,000 clones in its table, and about 70% of those were observed once. Together, the top ten hold roughly 2% of the sample.

The rearranged chain carries TRBV6-1 and TRBJ1-1; too little of a D gene remains to name it. Material: PBMCs, obtained before nivolumab (anti-PD-1) treatment. This TCR was sampled from a person between 35 and 79 years old with oral cavity squamous cell carcinoma. Here the CDR3 is given as CASSAEMNTEAFF. Read as DNA, the sequence is TGTGCCAGCAGCGCCGAGATGAACACTGAAGCTTTCTTT.